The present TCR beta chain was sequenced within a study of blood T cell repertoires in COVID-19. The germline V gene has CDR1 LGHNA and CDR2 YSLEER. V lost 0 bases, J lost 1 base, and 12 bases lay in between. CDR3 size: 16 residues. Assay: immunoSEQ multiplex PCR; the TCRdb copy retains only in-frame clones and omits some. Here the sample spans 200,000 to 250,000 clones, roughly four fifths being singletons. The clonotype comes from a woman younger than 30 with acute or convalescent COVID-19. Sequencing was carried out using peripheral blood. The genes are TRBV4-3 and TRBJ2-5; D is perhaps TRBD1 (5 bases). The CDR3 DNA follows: TGCGCCAGCAGCCAAGATGTCCAGGGTGGCCAAGAGACCCAGTACTTC. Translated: CASSQDVQGGQETQYF.